These 17 T cell receptor beta chains share one sample of origin, sequenced in a study of CD8 T cells in Susac syndrome. Random-hexamer reverse transcription was applied to about 0.5 to 1 ug RNA. A single record per CDR3 protein comes from TCRdb applying MiXCR to the immunoSEQ multiplex PCR reads. This table has roughly 200,000 distinct CDR3 sequences, about 94% appearing once. Sequencing was done on a sample of CD4+ T cells from PBMCs. The receptors originated from a human donor with multiple sclerosis.

This chain connects TRBV19 to TRBJ2-6; D is possibly TRBD1 or TRBD2 (5 bases each). CDR1 and CDR2 from the germline V gene are LNHDA and SQIVND (reference sequence). This CDR3 comprises 15 residues. The V and J ends lost 8 bases and 0 bases respectively, with 11 bases between them. The CDR3, as DNA: TGTGCCAGTTCGGCGAGGGGCTCTGGGGCCAACGTCCTGACTTTC. The encoded protein is CASSARGSGANVLTF.

The CDR3 coding sequence is TGCGCCAGCAGCGCGGAATACTATGGCTACACCTTC. Protein product: CASSAEYYGYTF. V and J are TRBV5-1 and TRBJ1-2; no firm D call. The CDR3 loop spans 12 amino acids. The germline V gene has CDR1 SGHRS and CDR2 YFSETQ. V lost 4 bases and J 3 bases, leaving 7 bases between the germline ends.

V is TRBV7-2 and J is TRBJ2-3; D is undetermined. Trimming left V 4 bases short and J 4 bases short, with 12 bases between. Germline CDR1 reads SGHTA; CDR2 reads FQGNSA. This CDR3 is 14 amino acids long. This chain's CDR3 is CASSSTRRSDTQYF. As DNA, the CDR3 is TGTGCCAGCAGCTCCACCCGACGATCAGATACGCAGTATTTT. The variable domain in full, completed from reference TRBV7-2 and TRBJ2-3, reads GAGVSQSPSNKVTEKGKDVELRCDPISGHTALYWYRQSLGQGLEFLIYFQGNSAPDKSGLPSDRFSAERTGGSVSTLTIQRTQQEDSAVYLCASSSTRRSDTQYFGPGTRLTVL.

The chain combines TRBV9 with TRBJ1-1; no definite D call. The CDR3 is 14 amino acids. Trimming removed 5 bases at V and 4 bases at J, with 15 bases between. CDR1 SGDLS and CDR2 YYNGEE come from the germline V gene. The CDR3 region has the DNA TGTGCCAGCAGTCCTCTGGGCGGTATCACTGAAGCTTTCTTT. Translating gives CASSPLGGITEAFF.

This rearrangement joins TRBV2 to TRBJ1-1; a weak D match, TRBD1 (6 bases). Germline V lookup: CDR1 SNHLY, CDR2 FYNNEI. The V end was cut by 3 bases, the J end by 5 bases, with 13 bases between. The CDR3 contains 14 residues. The CDR3, as DNA: TGTGCCAGCAGTGACTGGGGGGCGCAGACTGAAGCTTTCTTT. Translating gives CASSDWGAQTEAFF. Using reference TRBV2 and TRBJ1-1 for the parts outside the CDR3, the full variable domain is EPEVTQTPSHQVTQMGQEVILRCVPISNHLYFYWYRQILGQKVEFLVSFYNNEISEKSEIFDDQFSVERPDGSNFTLKIRSTKLEDSAMYFCASSDWGAQTEAFFGQGTRLTVV.

This chain joins TRBV4-1 and TRBJ2-7; D gene ambiguous. Germline CDR1 MGHRA, CDR2 YSYEKL. The CDR3 is made up of 12 amino acids. Trimming removed 0 bases from V and 11 bases from J, with 11 bases in between. The CDR3 coding sequence is TGCGCCAGCAGCCAAGAGCCCACGAAGAAGTACTTC. Translating gives CASSQEPTKKYF.

The J gene is TRBJ2-1, the V gene TRBV3-1; 8 bases align to TRBD1. The CDR3 covers 14 residues. Germline lookup yields CDR1 LGHDT and CDR2 YNNKEL (reference sequence). Trimming removed 1 base from V and 9 bases from J; junction bases left unmatched: 5. The CDR3 region is CASSQATGGTEQFF. In DNA, the CDR3 is TGTGCCAGCAGCCAAGCTACAGGGGGTACTGAGCAGTTCTTC.

The genes are TRBV9 and TRBJ2-7, with D possibly being TRBD2 (7 bases). V lost 0 bases and J lost 1, with 11 bases in between. The germline V gene has CDR1 SGDLS and CDR2 YYNGEE. CDR3 size: 15 residues. Written as DNA, the CDR3 is TGTGCCAGCAGCGTAGTTGCGGGGGCGTCCTACGAGCAGTACTTC. This codes for CASSVVAGASYEQYF. Using reference TRBV9 and TRBJ2-7 for the parts outside the CDR3, the full variable domain is DSGVTQTPKHLITATGQRVTLRCSPRSGDLSVYWYQQSLDQGLQFLIQYYNGEERAKGNILERFSAQQFPDLHSELNLSSLELGDSALYFCASSVVAGASYEQYFGPGTRLTVT.

This chain links TRBV4-2 with TRBJ2-7; a possible D gene is TRBD2 (6 bases). V was shortened by 7 bases and J by 7 bases, with 23 bases between the two germline ends. This CDR3 contains 15 residues. The germline V gene encodes CDR1 LGHNA and CDR2 YNFKEQ. The CDR3 spells CASTKEGQTFSEQYF. The CDR3 DNA is TGTGCCAGCACCAAGGAGGGGCAGACTTTTTCAGAGCAGTACTTC.

This chain connects TRBV12-3 or TRBV12-4 to TRBJ2-5, with D possibly being TRBD2 (6 bases). The CDR3 runs 14 residues. V lost 3 bases to trimming and J lost 5 bases, with 13 bases between them. CDR3 protein: CASSFGARGETQYF. In DNA, the CDR3 is TGTGCCAGCAGTTTTGGGGCCCGGGGGGAGACCCAGTACTTC.

The rearrangement links TRBV29-1 to TRBJ2-6, with 10 nucleotides matching TRBD1. V trimming: 4 bases; J trimming: 1 base; junction bases outside the gene matches: 1. This CDR3 has 15 amino acids. Per the germline V gene, CDR1 is SQVTM and CDR2 is ANQGSEA. The CDR3 DNA follows: TGCAGCGTTGGACAGGGGGCTTCTGGGGCCAACGTCCTGACTTTC. Residues: CSVGQGASGANVLTF.

The chain carries TRBV10-3 and TRBJ1-1; perhaps TRBD1 as D (6 bases). Deletions cut 6 bases from V and 3 bases from J, with 23 bases between. The CDR3 covers 17 residues. The germline V gene has CDR1 ENHRY and CDR2 SYGVKD. In DNA form, the CDR3 reads TGTGCCATCAGCCCCCGGGCAGGGGAGCTTGTGGACACTGAAGCTTTCTTT. This sequence encodes CAISPRAGELVDTEAFF.

The chain combines TRBV12-3 or TRBV12-4 with TRBJ1-2, with D perhaps matching TRBD1 (6 bases). Trimming removed 6 bases at V and 4 bases at J, with 15 bases between. This CDR3 contains 14 residues. The CDR3, as DNA: TGTGCCAGCAGCTCATCGGGGGCTCTCTATGGCTACACCTTC. Encoded protein: CASSSSGALYGYTF.

The chain uses TRBV15 and TRBJ1-5; TRBD1 agrees at 7 bases. Germline CDR1 LNHNV, CDR2 YYDKDF (reference sequence). V gave up 5 bases and J gave up 4 bases; unmatched junction bases: 5. The CDR3 consists of 14 residues. This CDR3 reads CATSPRQGNQPQHF. The DNA of the CDR3 is TGTGCCACCAGCCCCCGACAGGGAAATCAGCCCCAGCATTTT.

CDR3 amino acids: CSAIRSQGGYSPLHF. The CDR3 DNA sequence: TGCAGTGCTATTCGGTCCCAGGGGGGTTATTCACCCCTCCACTTT. The rearrangement uses TRBV20-1 and TRBJ1-6, with TRBD1 matching over 7 bases. This CDR3 region has 15 residues. The germline V gene has CDR1 DFQATT and CDR2 SNEGSKA (reference sequence). Trimming took 4 bases from V and 8 from J; bases not matched to a gene: 11.

V and J are TRBV7-9 and TRBJ1-6; 9 bases line up with TRBD1. The J segment lost 8 bases and the V segment lost 0 bases, leaving 5 bases of the junction unmatched. The CDR3 spans 16 residues. Germline V gene lookup returns CDR1 SEHNR and CDR2 FQNEAQ (reference sequence). The CDR3: CASSLALGQGDSPLHF. Written as DNA, the CDR3 is TGTGCCAGCAGCTTAGCTTTGGGACAGGGCGATTCACCCCTCCACTTT.

The chain has TRBV28 and TRBJ2-6; D is unclear. CDR1 and CDR2 (germline): MDHEN, SYDVKM. This CDR3 contains 8 residues. V lost 8 bases and J 18 bases, leaving 8 bases between the germline ends. In DNA, the CDR3 is TGTGCCAGCGGGGAAGGGACTTTC. Encoded protein: CASGEGTF.